The present T cell receptor beta chain was sequenced within a study of neurological immune-mediated disorders. The study, taken as a whole, reports: Phylogenetic grouping assigned the repertoires of 18 of 34 multiple sclerosis patients to a single cluster of related CDR3 sequences. This cluster may be a repertoire-level signature. No CDR3 amino acid sequences were shared by expanded clones across subjects, suggesting private repertoires in all groups.

The V gene end was trimmed by 4 bases and the J gene end by 4 bases; junction bases not matched to a gene: 9. The CDR3 consists of 15 residues. The germline V gene has CDR1 SGHRS and CDR2 YFSETQ. It was by 5'RACE with 10-nucleotide random UMIs that the cDNA was made. TCRdb independently ran MiXCR on the 5' RACE reads; one entry per CDR3 protein. Of more than 50,000 distinct CDR3 sequences listed, around 3.8% are singletons. This clonotype was counted at least ten times. The antigen remains undetermined. The sequence was obtained from a woman aged 45 to 65 with multiple sclerosis. The chain couples TRBV5-1 to TRBJ2-5, with 8 nucleotides matching TRBD1. The sequenced sample consisted of PBMCs. The CDR3 reads CASSIGTGGGETQYF. The CDR3 DNA reads TGCGCCAGCAGCATAGGGACAGGAGGAGGAGAGACCCAGTACTTC.